A few counts support the clone carrying this T cell receptor (beta chain). TCRdb re-called the 5' RACE reads with MiXCR, one entry per CDR3 protein. The table shows under 500,000 distinct CDR3 sequences, with around a sixth occurring only once. The CDR3 length is 15 residues. V lost 2 bases to trimming and J lost 2 bases; unmatched junction nucleotides: 4. Germline V gene data show CDR1 as SEHNR and CDR2 as FQNEAQ (reference sequence). This sample stems from a study of T cells after yellow fever vaccination. The sequenced sample was PBMCs, obtained before the yellow fever booster vaccination. The source is a man younger than 30 who received the YFV17D yellow fever vaccine. This chain joins TRBV7-9 and TRBJ2-5, with TRBD1 identical over 8 bases. CDR3 amino acids: CASSLQGARQETQYF. CDR3 DNA: TGTGCCAGCAGCTTACAGGGGGCAAGGCAAGAGACCCAGTACTTC.